This T cell receptor beta chain was documented in a study of shared clonotypes between healthy human individuals. Turning to the study itself: For every donor, three CD4 naive, three CD4 memory, two CD8 naive and one CD8 memory plates were used.

Comments on this clone: Antigen: not known.

The assay was immunoSEQ multiplex PCR, and TCRdb's table has in-frame clones only and misses some. The profile shows about 2.4 million clones, roughly 93% of them singletons. Between the trimmed V and J ends, which lost 3 bases and 3 bases, there was a span of 9 bases. CDR3 length: 13 residues. Germline assignment: CDR1 ENHRY and CDR2 SYGVKD. Study-wide points: The small donor group covered limited genetic and exposure diversity. Generally, naive subsets came out with larger estimated richness than memory subsets.

The source material was naive CD4+ T cells from PBMCs. Indicated subset: CD45RA+ positively selected. The chain combines TRBV10-3 with TRBJ2-7; the D is unclear. This receptor was obtained from a man in his late teens or twenties in good health. Some clones in this sample may be carry-over from other donors' samples. CDR3 protein: CAISDRMSYEQYF. The CDR3 DNA is TGTGCCATCAGTGATCGGATGAGCTACGAGCAGTACTTC.